This T cell receptor (beta chain) was documented in a study of cytomegalovirus exposure and HLA in healthy donors (dated by TCRdb to between 2016 and 2019). Turning to the overall study: An earlier analysis of roughly 610 of the donors reported approximately 300 Gb of sequence data and around 120 million unique TCR beta sequences obtained from 180 million or so T cells. The genetic ancestry cluster associated with self-reported Caucasian donors included about 81% of the 398 genotyped donors. To predict cytomegalovirus infection status, the study combined high-throughput TCR immunosequencing, statistical association of individual TCRs with disease status, and machine learning. Typing coverage differed by locus: A, B, C, DRB1 and DQB1 were typed in about 620-640 donors, DQA1 in about 500, DPA1 in roughly 590, and DPB1 in about 450. Donor age, sex, ethnicity and CMV serostatus were compiled together with the repertoire data. HLA typing included class I and class II loci at four-digit resolution. Among approximately 370 genotyped donors of the cohort, an average of approximately 240,000 unique TCR beta nucleotide sequences was sequenced per donor, of which roughly 18% were non-productive. In a later genetic analysis, genome-wide SNP genotypes for about 55% of the roughly 700 donors were used, and that subset was treated as a discovery cohort. The aim of the study was to test whether cataloging public T cell receptors could identify signatures of past pathogen exposure. All discovery cohort repertoires had been generated on a single sequencing platform. The study profiled the T cell repertoires of about 720 subjects by immunosequencing and related them to cytomegalovirus serostatus. To decide whether each TCR beta V gene segment behaved as functional or pseudogenic, an earlier analysis of some 600 of the donors relied on high-throughput TCR beta sequencing. In addition to the first cohort of 666 subjects, a separate validation cohort of about 120 different subjects was used. Approximately 310 gigabases of sequencing data and 91 million or so unique TCR sequences made up an early release that covered several hundred HLA-typed donors. In the later analysis, no new phenotypic data were used to find candidate immune exposures; instead, reliance was placed on TCR beta sequences and their occurrence across donors. Four to six DR-DQ haplotypes were handled as single units for association and clustering, since linkage in the cohort was strong. A later analysis re-examined previously published TCR beta repertoires from about 700 donors and added high-resolution HLA genotyping to investigate patterns of TCR occurrence.

From a lookup of the germline V gene, CDR1 and CDR2 are ENHRY and SYGVKD. The CDR3 runs 16 amino acids, cysteine and phenylalanine included. Only the CDR3 portion is preserved as DNA: 48 bases, with reading frame beginning at the first base. V loses 2 bases, J loses 3 bases, and the germline ends lie 14 bases apart. The paper's findings and limits, for the study overall: According to a later analysis, TCR association rates differed among HLA loci, with DRB1 alleles showing the most associated TCRs and HLA-C alleles showing the fewest. In an earlier analysis of approximately 600 of the donors, most TCR beta V segments were observed in productive rearrangements about 87% or about 30% of the time, broadly matching IMGT annotations. In a later analysis, 15,000 to 20,000 TCR beta sequences were associated with specific HLA alleles at a false discovery rate of 0.05. In a later analysis, several top co-occurrence clusters were reported to appear linked to parvovirus B19, influenza, CMV and Epstein-Barr virus. Cytomegalovirus status was reported to be diagnosed by the classifier with high specificity and sensitivity in both the original and validation cohorts. When HLA alleles, especially DR and DQ, strongly co-occurred, TCR associations were difficult to assign to individual alleles. Compared with equally common non-associated chains, HLA-associated TCR beta chains in a later analysis were more clonally expanded and had lower generation probabilities. According to a later genetic analysis, donors in an Asian-associated ancestry cluster had fewer N-insertions in productive TCRs than the approximately 630-donor mean. In a later analysis, most CMV-associated TCR beta chains were found to appear HLA-restricted, with HLA associations seemingly driven largely by CMV exposure. Because HLA typing was missing for some donors at each locus, association tests included only the typed subset. Sequencing depth was assumed to be roughly uniform across donors in the presence/absence analyses, though that assumption may not hold. Only TCR beta chains were sequenced in this cohort, and the absence of alpha or paired-chain data limited detectable features. Because the 87-base-pair reads could not distinguish some IMGT-functional V segments, including TRBV6-2 and TRBV6-3, those segments were excluded. A total of roughly 160 TCR beta chains were listed by the study as associated with cytomegalovirus. A later genetic analysis associated a missense DCLRE1C variant with V-gene and J-gene trimming of TCR beta chains, and an independent cohort replicated the association. Correlated functional status among segregating V segments might be attributable to linkage disequilibrium, but an unknown experimental factor could not be ruled out. A further reported finding was that TCR beta sequences accurately predicted the HLA-A and HLA-B alleles for most subjects in the first cohort. A few of the identified cytomegalovirus-associated TCR beta chains were confirmed in vitro to be specific for cytomegalovirus antigens. Immune exposure information for the cohort was limited to CMV serostatus. According to the authors, the approach could potentially be generalized to other disease states and immunological phenotypes. Across donors, most TCR sequences were observed very rarely, whereas some public TCRs were present in many individuals. A group of highly shared sequence variants was considered likely to be a technical artifact of the sequencing pipeline. Because counts were too low, more than 15 rarely observed V segments, including chromosome 9 orphons, were left out of the earlier analysis of 500 to 650 of the donors.

To note about this clone: Which antigen it targets is not known. Per-base qualities were not stored, and no clone one base away is much larger.

Library method: the immunoSEQ multiplex PCR assay. For the multiplex PCR, a mixture combining 60 forward primers for TCR Vbeta segments and 13 reverse primers for TCR Jbeta segments was used. A multiplex PCR assay on genomic DNA amplified the CDR3 region of rearranged TCR beta genes. The amplified TCR beta libraries were sequenced on the Illumina HiSeq System as 87-base-pair reads. The authors' analysis ran thus. A later analysis tallied tens of millions of unique TCR beta chains across the 666 repertoires, and approximately 11 million of those chains were shared by two or more donors. A nearest-neighbor algorithm error-corrected the raw reads and collapsed the reads into unique sequences, merging closely related sequences to remove PCR and sequencing errors. To assign V, D and J gene segments, CDR3 sequences were aligned to IMGT reference sequences. Each retained sequence needed at least a six-nucleotide match to both a V gene segment and a J gene segment. Rearrangements were called productive when the CDR3 lacked stop codons and stayed in frame with V and J; all others were non-productive. Following IMGT convention, CDR3 was defined as the stretch from the second conserved V-encoded cysteine up to the conserved J-encoded phenylalanine. The earlier analysis of around 640 of the donors excluded sequences that lacked an unambiguous match to a single V gene segment. An earlier analysis of a few hundred of the donors classified V segments as functional when productive rearrangements were above 56.7% and as segregating when the standard deviation between donors was above 5%. A statistical classification framework was developed to diagnose cytomegalovirus status using the catalog of TCR beta chain sequences. In a later analysis, TCR nucleotide sequences were compared against IMGT/GENE-DB human TR gene sequences so that V and J genes could be assigned. The TCRdist pipeline was used in a later analysis to assign CDR3 sequences and most-parsimonious VDJ recombination scenarios. In a later analysis, every TCR beta chain was defined by the combination of its CDR3 amino acid sequence and its V-gene family, and reads without a unique V-gene family were dropped. In a later analysis, approximately 640 highly shared, low-generation-probability nucleotide sequences were removed to address suspected cross-contamination and a sequencing artifact. For each public chain, a later analysis derived a clonal expansion index from normalized ranks of inferred template counts within each repertoire. In a later analysis, generation probabilities were computed using a VDJ recombination model fitted to out-of-frame rearrangements, and the results were checked against IGoR. In a later analysis, hypergeometric tests were used to score TCR-TCR, TCR-HLA and TCR-CMV co-occurrence, with a repertoire-size bias correction applied to TCR pairs. In a later analysis, false discovery rates were estimated by permuting HLA or CMV assignments 20 times. A later analysis grouped co-occurring TCRs with DBSCAN, adding TCRdist sequence similarity when clustering within HLA-allele-positive subsets. Repertoires with fewer than 30,000 or more than 120,000 public chains were left out of co-occurrence clustering, as were a handful of repertoires with anomalous nucleotide sharing. The table was pulled from immuneACCESS by TCRdb, which kept in-frame rearrangements only. Such tables lose some clones; where checked, under half of the loss comes from unresolved V genes, and the rest has no known cause. V, J and clone size derive from that table, while D and trimming were established from the DNA sequence. In all, the sample holds 99,000 or so clones, and 78% of those were seen once. The ten top clones hold around 1.3% of the sample.

In total, 666 healthy bone marrow donors made up the cohort. All cohort members were sampled while nominally healthy, although unrecorded immune exposures were likely present. The donor tested CMV seronegative, placing the donor among the roughly 340 seronegative members of the cohort. Every donor gave a peripheral blood sample, and the peripheral blood mononuclear cells from that sample were used for TCR beta sequencing. The Qiagen DNeasy Blood Extraction Kit was used to extract genomic DNA from the blood cell samples. Material: PBMCs. The sequence was obtained from a man aged 30 to 39 in good health and CMV-seronegative. The receptor chain draws on TRBV10-3 and TRBJ1-5, with no D gene named confidently. The nucleotide sequence reads as follows: TGTGCCATCAGTGAGGTTAGGACCGGGGACAATCAGCCCCAGCATTTT. It specifies CAISEVRTGDNQPQHF.